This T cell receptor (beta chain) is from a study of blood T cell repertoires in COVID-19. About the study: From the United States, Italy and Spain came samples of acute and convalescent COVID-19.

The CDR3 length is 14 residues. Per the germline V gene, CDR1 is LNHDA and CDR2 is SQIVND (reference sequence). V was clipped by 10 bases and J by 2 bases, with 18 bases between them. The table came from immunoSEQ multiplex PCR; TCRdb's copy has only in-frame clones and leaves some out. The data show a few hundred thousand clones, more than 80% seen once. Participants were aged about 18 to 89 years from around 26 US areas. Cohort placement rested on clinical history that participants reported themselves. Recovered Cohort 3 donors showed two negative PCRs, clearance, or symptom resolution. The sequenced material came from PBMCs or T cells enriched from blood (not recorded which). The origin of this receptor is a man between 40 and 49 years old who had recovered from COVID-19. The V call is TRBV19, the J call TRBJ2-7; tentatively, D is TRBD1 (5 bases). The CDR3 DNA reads TGTGCCACTAAAAGCCAGGGCAAGCCCTACGAGCAGTACTTC. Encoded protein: CATKSQGKPYEQYF.